The 5 T cell receptor beta chains presented below share a single source sample, sequenced in a study of OX40 agonist ivuxolimab in advanced cancers. Clones were sequenced by immunoSEQ multiplex PCR, and TCRdb holds only the in-frame ones, with some missing. The sample includes about 77,000 clones, roughly 80% of them seen just once. The sequences come from CD4+ or CD8+ T cells sorted from blood, collected in a trial of the OX40 agonist ivuxolimab. The receptors were sampled from an adult with an advanced solid tumor such as melanoma, head and neck, liver or kidney cancer.

This clone is deemed medium-sized (0.01 to 0.1%). The CDR3 reads CASSPTENTEAFF. The CDR3 DNA sequence: TGTGCCAGCAGCCCGACAGAAAACACTGAAGCTTTCTTT. This chain uses TRBV2 with TRBJ1-1; the D gene is possibly TRBD1 (5 bases). The CDR3 runs 13 residues. The V end lost 6 bases, the J end lost 2 bases, and 10 bases lay between the germline ends. Germline V gives CDR1 SNHLY, CDR2 FYNNEI.

V and J are TRBV11-2 and TRBJ1-3; D call uncertain. The CDR3 has 16 residues. Germline CDR1 and CDR2: SGHAT and FQNNGV. V dropped 7 bases and J dropped 4 bases, with 20 bases sitting between them. Here the CDR3 DNA reads TGTGCCAGCAACCTCTTACGCGGGCGGCGGGGAAACACCATATATTTT. Its translation: CASNLLRGRRGNTIYF.

This clone was picked up one time. The chain recombines TRBV12-5 with TRBJ2-1, with D tentatively TRBD1 or TRBD2 (6 bases each). V was clipped by 7 bases and J by 4 bases, with 17 bases between them. Germline CDR1 is LGHNT and CDR2 is FRNRAP. This CDR3 spans 15 amino acids. This CDR3 reads CASDHPRGLYNEQFF. The CDR3 region has the DNA TGTGCTAGTGATCACCCTCGGGGGCTTTACAATGAGCAGTTCTTC. Filled out from reference TRBV12-5 and TRBJ2-1, the complete variable domain reads DARVTQTPRHKVTEMGQEVTMRCQPILGHNTVFWYRQTMMQGLELLAYFRNRAPLDDSGMPKDRFSAEMPDATLATLKIQPSEPRDSAVYFCASDHPRGLYNEQFFGPGTRLTVL.

V and J are TRBV7-9 and TRBJ2-2; 7 bases agree with TRBD1. This CDR3 has 14 residues. V gave up 5 bases and J gave up 4 bases; unmatched junction bases: 4. The germline V gene encodes CDR1 SEHNR and CDR2 FQNEAQ (reference sequence). In DNA form, the CDR3 reads TGTGCCAGCAGCGCCGGACAGGCCACCGGGGAGCTGTTTTTT. Translated, it gives CASSAGQATGELFF.

This sequence joins TRBV7-9 and TRBJ1-6, with D possibly matching TRBD1 (5 bases). Germline loops: CDR1 SEHNR, CDR2 FQNEAQ (reference sequence). The CDR3 is 12 residues long. The V and J ends lost 0 bases and 14 bases respectively, with 8 bases between them. The CDR3 nucleotides read TGTGCCAGCAGCTTAGCGCAAGGGGCCCTCCACTTT. It specifies CASSLAQGALHF.